This TCR beta chain is from a study of cytomegalovirus exposure and HLA in healthy donors. Regarding the study as a whole: Whilst most TCR sequences proved rare, a subset of public TCRs occurred across many donors. When a later analysis was performed, an Asian-associated ancestry cluster reportedly had fewer N-insertions than the approximately 680-donor mean.

Germline assignment: CDR1 SGHRS and CDR2 YFSETQ. V shed 4 bases and J 4 bases; nucleotides not matched to a gene: 6. The CDR3 has 15 residues. In the PCR, 60 Vbeta and 13 Jbeta primers were used. Only in-frame clones appear in the TCRdb table, and some are missing; sequencing was by immunoSEQ multiplex PCR. The profile shows approximately 140,000 clones, about 78% of them singletons. Worth noting for this clone: Its antigen is as yet unknown.

This chain links TRBV5-1 with TRBJ2-2, with 8 bases matching TRBD1. Source material: PBMCs. The source of this sequence is a human donor in good health. This CDR3 reads CASSTGQGGTGELFF. CDR3 bases: TGCGCCAGCAGCACTGGACAGGGTGGCACCGGGGAGCTGTTTTTT.